These T cell receptor beta chains were read from a single sample in a study of OX40 agonist ivuxolimab in advanced cancers. The table came from immunoSEQ multiplex PCR; TCRdb's copy has only in-frame clones and leaves some out. The table shows fewer than 90,000 clones, with approximately 86% occurring only once. Sequences were derived from CD4+ or CD8+ T cells sorted from blood, sampled in a trial of the OX40 agonist ivuxolimab. The origin of the receptors is an adult with an advanced solid tumor such as melanoma, head and neck, liver or kidney cancer. CDR3s include the opening cysteine and the closing phenylalanine or tryptophan. The D gene is left open where the match is weak. Size is stated for part of the rows, as once, few or many counts, or as a class when the clone is expanded.

D	size	V	J	DNA	CDR3
.	.	TRBV28	TRBJ1-4	TGTGCCAGCAGTTTGATCGGCAGACGTAATGAAAAACTGTTTTTT	CASSLIGRRNEKLFF
TRBD1	.	TRBV6-4	TRBJ1-1	TGTGCCAGCAGTGCCGAGGGACAGTCGGCTGAAGCTTTCTTT	CASSAEGQSAEAFF
.	.	TRBV5-1	TRBJ1-1	TGCGCCAGCAGCTTGGCCGCAGGTGTGAACACTGAAGCTTTCTTT	CASSLAAGVNTEAFF
TRBD1	.	TRBV5-6	TRBJ2-7	TGTGCCAGCAGTCCGCCGGGAGGGACAGGGGGCATCTACGAGCAGTACTTC	CASSPPGGTGGIYEQYF
.	.	TRBV21-1	TRBJ1-5	TGTGCCAGCAGCAAAGGGGGGGGGCACAGTCAGCCCCAGCATTTT	CASSKGGGHSQPQHF
.	.	TRBV6-1	TRBJ2-6	TGTGCCATCCTCACAGGGAGCTCTGGGGCCAACGTCCTGACTTTC	CAILTGSSGANVLTF
.	.	TRBV10-3	TRBJ1-5	TGTGCCATCAGTGGACAGAAAGGTCAGCCCCAGCATTTT	CAISGQKGQPQHF
.	.	TRBV7-9	TRBJ2-1	TGTGCCAGCAGCTCCGGGACCAACTACAATGAGCAGTTCTTC	CASSSGTNYNEQFF
.	.	TRBV5-1	TRBJ1-3	TGCGCCAGCAGCCAAGAAGTCTCTGGAAACACCATATATTTT	CASSQEVSGNTIYF
TRBD1	.	TRBV28	TRBJ1-5	TGTGCCAGCAGCCCGGGACAGCCCATTTATCAGCCCCAGCATTTT	CASSPGQPIYQPQHF
.	.	TRBV19	TRBJ2-6	TGTGCCAGTACCGCCAACAGGGCCTCTGGGGCCAACGTCCTGACTTTC	CASTANRASGANVLTF
.	.	TRBV18	TRBJ2-7	TGTGCCAGCTCACCACCCCACAGCTCCTACGAGCAGTACTTC	CASSPPHSSYEQYF
TRBD1	once	TRBV6-6	TRBJ1-2	TGTGCCAGCACCAGAACAGGGGGCCACGGCTACACCTTC	CASTRTGGHGYTF
.	.	TRBV6-5	TRBJ1-4	TGTGCCAGCAGACGGGGTAATGAAAAACTGTTTTTT	CASRRGNEKLFF
.	.	TRBV18	TRBJ2-7	TGTGCCAGCTCACCAGGGCAGAGCGAGCAGTACTTC	CASSPGQSEQYF
TRBD2	.	TRBV6-1	TRBJ2-3	TGTGCCAGCAGTGTAAGAGCGGGGGGGGTCACAGATACGCAGTATTTT	CASSVRAGGVTDTQYF
TRBD1	once	TRBV6-5	TRBJ2-7	TGTGCCAGCAAACGACAGGGGTCCTTCTCCTACGAGCAGTACTTC	CASKRQGSFSYEQYF
.	few	TRBV19	TRBJ2-2	TGTGCCAGTACCCGCATGGGGGCGCGGACCGGGGAGCTGTTTTTT	CASTRMGARTGELFF
TRBD1	.	TRBV15	TRBJ1-1	TGTGCCACCAGCAGAGAGGGACAGGCGAACACTGAAGCTTTCTTT	CATSREGQANTEAFF
.	.	TRBV7-9	TRBJ2-7	TGTGCCAGCAGCCCAACGAGGTCCTCAGGGCAGTACTTC	CASSPTRSSGQYF
TRBD2	.	TRBV10-2	TRBJ2-7	TGCGCCAGCAGTGAGTCTTTAGCGGGGGGCCACGAGCAGTACTTC	CASSESLAGGHEQYF
TRBD1	few	TRBV30	TRBJ1-5	TGTGCCTGGAGTGGGGGACAGGTGTATCAGCCCCAGCATTTT	CAWSGGQVYQPQHF
TRBD1	.	TRBV6-5	TRBJ2-7	TGTGCCAGCAGGGGACAGGGGGCGGGCGAGCAGTACTTC	CASRGQGAGEQYF
.	.	TRBV21-1	TRBJ2-7	TGTGCCAGCAGCAAAAACTACGAGCAGTACTTC	CASSKNYEQYF
.	.	TRBV12-5	TRBJ2-2	TGTGCTAGTGGTTTGGTATTAGGAGGGTGGGGCACCGGGGAGCTGTTTTTT	CASGLVLGGWGTGELFF
.	.	TRBV19	TRBJ2-3	TGTGCCAGTAGTATGGACACTCCCACAGATACGCAGTATTTT	CASSMDTPTDTQYF
TRBD2	.	TRBV18	TRBJ2-7	TGTGCCAGCTCCGGAATAGCGGGAGACGTCGAGCAGTACTTC	CASSGIAGDVEQYF
TRBD1	.	TRBV7-7	TRBJ2-1	TGTGCTAGCAGCTTAGAAGGACAGGGGCACAATGAGCAGTTCTTC	CASSLEGQGHNEQFF
TRBD2	.	TRBV6-1	TRBJ2-7	TGTGCCAGCATGGGTTTAGCGGGTCCCTACGAGCAGTACTTC	CASMGLAGPYEQYF
.	few	TRBV5-1	TRBJ2-1	TGCGCCAGCAGCAAACTGACACAGGGTAGAGGTTACAATGAGCAGTTCTTC	CASSKLTQGRGYNEQFF
.	.	TRBV6-1	TRBJ1-2	TGTGCCAGCAGCCAGGGGACCTATGGCTACACCTTC	CASSQGTYGYTF
.	.	TRBV7-9	TRBJ2-7	TGTGCCAGCAGCGTGACCGGCTACGAGCAGTACTTC	CASSVTGYEQYF
TRBD1	few	TRBV28	TRBJ1-1	TGTGCCAGCAGTCTTGGGACAGGTGTCACTGAAGCTTTCTTT	CASSLGTGVTEAFF
TRBD2	.	TRBV27	TRBJ2-3	TGTGCCAGCAGTCGACGACTAGCGGGAGATCCCCGAGCGCAGTATTTT	CASSRRLAGDPRAQYF
TRBD2	.	TRBV5-1	TRBJ2-7	TGCGCCAGCAGCATCCAAGCGGGAGGGCCCTACGAGCAGTACTTC	CASSIQAGGPYEQYF
.	.	TRBV19	TRBJ2-6	TGTGCCAGTATAAGGGGCGCGGGTTCTGGGGCCAACGTCCTGACTTTC	CASIRGAGSGANVLTF
.	.	TRBV10-2	TRBJ1-6	TGCGCCAGCAGATTATATAATTCACCCCTCCACTTT	CASRLYNSPLHF
TRBD1	.	TRBV18	TRBJ2-3	TGTGCCAGCTCACCGGGGACAGGGAGCACAGATACGCAGTATTTT	CASSPGTGSTDTQYF
.	few	TRBV7-2	TRBJ1-1	TGTGCCAGCAGCTGGGGACAGAACACTGAAGCTTTCTTT	CASSWGQNTEAFF
TRBD1	.	TRBV15	TRBJ2-5	TGTGCCACCAGCACTCAACGCGGGACAGGGGGTAAAGAGACCCAGTACTTC	CATSTQRGTGGKETQYF
.	.	TRBV2	TRBJ2-2	TGTGCCAGCAGTGCTACCTGGTCCGGGGAGCTGTTTTTT	CASSATWSGELFF
.	.	TRBV19	TRBJ1-2	TGTGCCAGCGAATCAAACTATGGCTACACCTTC	CASESNYGYTF
TRBD2	once	TRBV5-6	TRBJ2-1	TGTGCCAGCAGCCCCCGCCCGGGACTAGCGCACTACAATGAGCAGTTCTTC	CASSPRPGLAHYNEQFF
.	.	TRBV30	TRBJ2-3	TGTGCCTGGAGTGTAGGGGGTTCAGATACGCAGTATTTT	CAWSVGGSDTQYF
.	.	TRBV4-2	TRBJ1-3	TGTGCCAGCAGCCAAGTCGGGGGAGCTTCTGGAAACACCATATATTTT	CASSQVGGASGNTIYF
.	.	TRBV21-1	TRBJ2-3	TGTGCCAGCAGCAAACGGAGGTCCGGTAGCGGACGCACAGATACGCAGTATTTT	CASSKRRSGSGRTDTQYF
.	.	TRBV5-3	TRBJ2-7	TGTGCCAGAAGGCCACGACGCCGCTACGAGCAGTACTTC	CARRPRRRYEQYF
.	.	TRBV7-8	TRBJ1-6	TGTGCCAGCACCCGCTTGGTTGGGGAAGAGCGATCACCCCTCCACTTT	CASTRLVGEERSPLHF
TRBD2	many	TRBV6-1	TRBJ2-7	TGTGCCAGCAGTGAAGGACTAGCGGGAGGCTCCTACGAGCAGTACTTC	CASSEGLAGGSYEQYF
.	.	TRBV28	TRBJ1-4	TGTGCCAGCAGTAGGGGGAGAGAAAAACTGTTTTTT	CASSRGREKLFF
.	.	TRBV4-1	TRBJ2-7	TGCGCCAGCAGCCAAACCGGGACCACCTACGAGCAGTACTTC	CASSQTGTTYEQYF
.	.	TRBV9	TRBJ1-1	TGTGCCAGCAGTCCTCTGGGGAACACTGAAGCTTTCTTT	CASSPLGNTEAFF
.	once	TRBV6-1	TRBJ2-1	TGTGCCAGCAAAGGACCGAGCTCCTACAATGAGCAGTTCTTC	CASKGPSSYNEQFF
.	.	TRBV7-8	TRBJ1-5	TGTGCCAGCAGCTCAGAAGGGGGGCCGGGGAGTCCCCAGCATTTT	CASSSEGGPGSPQHF
TRBD1	.	TRBV9	TRBJ2-1	TGTGCCAGCAGCGTAGGACAGGGGTACAATGAGCAGTTCTTC	CASSVGQGYNEQFF